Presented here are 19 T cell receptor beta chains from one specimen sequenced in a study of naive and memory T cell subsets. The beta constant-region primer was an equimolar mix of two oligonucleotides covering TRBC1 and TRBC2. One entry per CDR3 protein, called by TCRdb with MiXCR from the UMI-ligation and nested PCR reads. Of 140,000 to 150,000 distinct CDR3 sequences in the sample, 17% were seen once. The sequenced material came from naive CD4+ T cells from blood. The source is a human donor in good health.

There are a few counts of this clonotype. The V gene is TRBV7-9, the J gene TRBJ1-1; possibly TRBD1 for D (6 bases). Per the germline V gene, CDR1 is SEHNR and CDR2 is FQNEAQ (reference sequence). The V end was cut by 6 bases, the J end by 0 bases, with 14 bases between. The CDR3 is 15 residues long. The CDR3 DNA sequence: TGTGCCAGCAGTCGACAAGGACAGTTGAACACTGAAGCTTTCTTT. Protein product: CASSRQGQLNTEAFF.

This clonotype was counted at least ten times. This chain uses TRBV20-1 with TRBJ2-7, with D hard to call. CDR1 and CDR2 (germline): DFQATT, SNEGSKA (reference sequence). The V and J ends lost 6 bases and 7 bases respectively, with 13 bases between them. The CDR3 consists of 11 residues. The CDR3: CSASPSWEQYF. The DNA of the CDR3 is TGCAGTGCCTCTCCCAGCTGGGAGCAGTACTTC.

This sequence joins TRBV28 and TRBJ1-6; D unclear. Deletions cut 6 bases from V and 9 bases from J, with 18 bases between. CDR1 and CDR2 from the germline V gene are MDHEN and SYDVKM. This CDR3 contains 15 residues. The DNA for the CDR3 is TGTGCCAGCAGCCCACGCCGATTCCAGATTTCACCCCTCCACTTT. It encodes CASSPRRFQISPLHF. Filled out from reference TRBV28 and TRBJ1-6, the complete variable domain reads DVKVTQSSRYLVKRTGEKVFLECVQDMDHENMFWYRQDPGLGLRLIYFSYDVKMKEKGDIPEGYSVSREKKERFSLILESASTNQTSMYLCASSPRRFQISPLHFGNGTRLTVT.

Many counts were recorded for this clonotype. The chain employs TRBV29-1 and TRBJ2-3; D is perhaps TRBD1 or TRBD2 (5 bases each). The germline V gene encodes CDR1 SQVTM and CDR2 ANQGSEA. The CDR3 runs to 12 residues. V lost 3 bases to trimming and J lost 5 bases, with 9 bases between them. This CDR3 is CSVDPGQDTQYF. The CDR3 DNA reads TGCAGCGTTGATCCGGGGCAAGATACGCAGTATTTT.

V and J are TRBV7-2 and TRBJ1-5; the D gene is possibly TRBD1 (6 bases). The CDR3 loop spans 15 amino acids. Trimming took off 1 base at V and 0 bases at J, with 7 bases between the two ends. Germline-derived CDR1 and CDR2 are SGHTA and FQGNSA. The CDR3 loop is CASSLGTVSNQPQHF. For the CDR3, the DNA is TGTGCCAGCAGCTTAGGGACAGTTAGCAATCAGCCCCAGCATTTT.

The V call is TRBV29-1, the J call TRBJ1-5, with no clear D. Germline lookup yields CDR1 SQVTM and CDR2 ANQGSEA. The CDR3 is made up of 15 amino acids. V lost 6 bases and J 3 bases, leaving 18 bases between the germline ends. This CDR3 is CSVESTEDPNQPQHF. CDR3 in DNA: TGCAGCGTAGAGTCTACCGAGGATCCCAATCAGCCCCAGCATTTT.

This chain's CDR3 is CSARSGLAGNHHEQYF. In nucleotides, the CDR3 is TGCAGTGCTAGAAGCGGACTAGCGGGAAATCACCACGAGCAGTACTTC. The V call is TRBV20-1, the J call TRBJ2-7; 12 bases are a match to TRBD2. CDR1 is DFQATT and CDR2 is SNEGSKA in the germline V gene (reference sequence). J lost 5 bases, V lost 2 bases, and 10 bases had no gene match. The CDR3 loop spans 16 amino acids.

CDR3 DNA sequence: TGTGCCAGCAGTTCCCTGCAGGGGTACAATGAGCAGTTCTTC. It is translated as CASSSLQGYNEQFF. The chain links TRBV27 to TRBJ2-1; tentatively, D is TRBD1 (6 bases). CDR1 MNHEY and CDR2 SMNVEV come from the germline V gene (reference sequence). The CDR3 consists of 14 residues. Trimming removed 4 bases from V and 4 bases from J, with 11 bases in between.

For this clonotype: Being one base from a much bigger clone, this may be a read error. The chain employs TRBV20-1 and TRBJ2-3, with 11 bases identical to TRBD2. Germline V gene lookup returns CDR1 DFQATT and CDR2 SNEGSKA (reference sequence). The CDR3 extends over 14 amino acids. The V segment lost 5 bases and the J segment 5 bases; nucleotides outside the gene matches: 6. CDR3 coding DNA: TGCAGTGCTCCGATGGGACTAGCGGTAGATACGCAGTATTTT. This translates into CSAPMGLAVDTQYF.

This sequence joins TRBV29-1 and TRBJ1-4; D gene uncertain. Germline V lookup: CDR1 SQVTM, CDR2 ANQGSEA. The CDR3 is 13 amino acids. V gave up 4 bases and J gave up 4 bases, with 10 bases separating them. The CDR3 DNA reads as TGCAGCGTTGTAGGCCCTCTTAATGAAAAACTGTTTTTT. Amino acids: CSVVGPLNEKLFF.

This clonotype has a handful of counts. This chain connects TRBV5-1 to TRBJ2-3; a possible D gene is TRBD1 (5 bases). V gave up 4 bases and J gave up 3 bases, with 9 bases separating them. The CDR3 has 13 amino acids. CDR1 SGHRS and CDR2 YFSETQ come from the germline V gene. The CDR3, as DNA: TGCGCCAGCAGCCCCCAGGGAACAGATACGCAGTATTTT. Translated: CASSPQGTDTQYF.

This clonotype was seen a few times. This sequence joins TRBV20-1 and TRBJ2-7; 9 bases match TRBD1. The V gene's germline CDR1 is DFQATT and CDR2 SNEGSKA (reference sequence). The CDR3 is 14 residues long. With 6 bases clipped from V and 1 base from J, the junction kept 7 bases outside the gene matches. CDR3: CSAESGTGSYEQYF. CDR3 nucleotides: TGCAGTGCCGAATCCGGGACAGGGTCCTACGAGCAGTACTTC.

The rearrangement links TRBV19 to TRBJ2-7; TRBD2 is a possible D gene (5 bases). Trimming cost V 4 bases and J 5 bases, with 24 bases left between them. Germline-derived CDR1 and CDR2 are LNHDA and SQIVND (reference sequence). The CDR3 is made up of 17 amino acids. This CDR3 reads CASSTRAGSSTRDEQYF. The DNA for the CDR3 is TGTGCCAGTAGTACCCGGGCTGGAAGCTCTACTAGGGACGAGCAGTACTTC.

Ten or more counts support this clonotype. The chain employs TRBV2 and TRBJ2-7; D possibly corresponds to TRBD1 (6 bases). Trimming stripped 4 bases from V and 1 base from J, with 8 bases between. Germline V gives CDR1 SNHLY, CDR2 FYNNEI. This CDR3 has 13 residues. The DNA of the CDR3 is TGTGCCAGCAGTGTCGGACAGTCCTACGAGCAGTACTTC. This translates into CASSVGQSYEQYF.

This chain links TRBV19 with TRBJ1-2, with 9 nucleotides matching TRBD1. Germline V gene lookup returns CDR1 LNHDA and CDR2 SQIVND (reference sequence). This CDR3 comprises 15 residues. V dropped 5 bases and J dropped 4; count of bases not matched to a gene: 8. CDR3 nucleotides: TGTGCCAGTAGTTCGGGACAGGGCCCTATCTATGGCTACACCTTC. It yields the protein CASSSGQGPIYGYTF.

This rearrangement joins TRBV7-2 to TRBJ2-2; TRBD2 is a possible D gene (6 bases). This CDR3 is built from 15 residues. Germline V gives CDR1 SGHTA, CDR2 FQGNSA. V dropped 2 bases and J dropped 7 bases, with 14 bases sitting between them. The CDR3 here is CASSLSGGIGGELFF. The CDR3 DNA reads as TGTGCCAGCAGCTTATCCGGCGGGATAGGCGGGGAGCTGTTTTTT. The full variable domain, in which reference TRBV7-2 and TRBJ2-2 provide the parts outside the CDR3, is GAGVSQSPSNKVTEKGKDVELRCDPISGHTALYWYRQSLGQGLEFLIYFQGNSAPDKSGLPSDRFSAERTGGSVSTLTIQRTQQEDSAVYLCASSLSGGIGGELFFGEGSRLTVL.

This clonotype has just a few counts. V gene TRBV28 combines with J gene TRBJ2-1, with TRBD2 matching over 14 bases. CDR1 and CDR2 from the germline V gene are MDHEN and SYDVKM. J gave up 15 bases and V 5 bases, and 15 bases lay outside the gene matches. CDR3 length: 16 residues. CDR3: CASSTLPGLAGEGSFF. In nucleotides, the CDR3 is TGTGCCAGCAGTACCCTTCCGGGACTAGCGGGAGAGGGATCGTTCTTC.

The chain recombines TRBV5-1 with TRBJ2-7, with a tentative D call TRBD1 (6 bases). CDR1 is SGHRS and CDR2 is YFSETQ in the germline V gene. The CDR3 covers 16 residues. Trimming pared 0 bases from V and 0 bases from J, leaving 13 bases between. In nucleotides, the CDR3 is TGCGCCAGCAGCTTGGGTGGCAGGGGCACCTCCTACGAGCAGTACTTC. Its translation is CASSLGGRGTSYEQYF.

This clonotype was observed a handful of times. CDR3: CASSPNLARPGQETQYF. The CDR3 nucleotides are TGCGCCAGCAGCCCCAACCTGGCCAGGCCTGGGCAAGAGACCCAGTACTTC. This chain joins TRBV4-1 and TRBJ2-5, with D uncertain. Looked up from germline, CDR1 is MGHRA and CDR2 is YSYEKL. Trimming cost V 4 bases and J 2 bases, with 20 bases left between them. CDR3 length: 17 residues.